This T cell receptor beta chain was documented in a study of graft-versus-host responses after intestinal transplantation. Study-level information: Isolated intestinal, liver-intestinal, or multivisceral transplants had been given to the recipients. General study results and limits: Elevated graft-versus-host to host-versus-graft clonal ratios in allografts were recorded for patients with graft-donor T cell macrochimerism.

CDR3 length equals 18 residues. Trimming took 4 bases from V and 5 from J; bases not matched to a gene: 9. Germline CDR1 and CDR2: MNHEY and SMNVEV (reference sequence). Worth noting for this clone: What it binds is unknown.

Using immunoSEQ multiplex PCR, the repertoire was profiled, and TCRdb retains in-frame clones only, with some absent. The sample includes fewer than 90,000 clones, roughly 93% of them seen just once. The TCR was taken from a human donor who was the organ donor for an intestinal transplant. The source was unstimulated CD4+ T cells sorted from spleen or lymph node cells, collected before transplant. The chain combines TRBV27 with TRBJ1-6, with TRBD1 matching 12 bases. The CDR3 protein is CASSSLKGQGANNSPLHF. CDR3 coding DNA: TGTGCCAGCAGTTCGCTGAAGGGACAGGGGGCCAATAATTCACCCCTCCACTTT.